This T cell receptor beta chain was captured by sequencing in a study of blood T cell repertoires in COVID-19. Study-wide context: Some COVID-19 samples were acute and others convalescent; all came from the United States, Italy and Spain.

The table came from immunoSEQ multiplex PCR; TCRdb's copy has only in-frame clones and leaves some out. The sample has about 300,000 clones; 88% are singletons. There are 16 residues in the CDR3. Trimming took 7 bases from V and 2 from J, leaving 17 bases between them. Germline V gene lookup returns CDR1 SEHNR and CDR2 FQNEAQ (reference sequence). J is TRBJ1-4 and V is TRBV7-9; no clear D gene. This receptor was taken from a woman in her 30s who had recovered from COVID-19. Sequenced: peripheral blood. CDR3 amino acids: CASTKLGVATNEKLFF. DNA for the CDR3: TGTGCCAGCACCAAACTGGGAGTTGCTACTAATGAAAAACTGTTTTTT.